This T cell receptor beta chain was recorded in a study of blood T cell repertoires in COVID-19. As for the study in general: The United States, Italy and Spain supplied acute and convalescent COVID-19 samples.

Method: immunoSEQ multiplex PCR; TCRdb's copy keeps in-frame clones and lacks some. The sample holds about 97,000 clones, approximately 90% seen once. The CDR3 runs to 15 residues. V was trimmed by 6 bases and J by 6 bases, leaving 18 bases between them. Germline-derived CDR1 and CDR2 are ENHRY and SYGVKD. Sequenced sample: peripheral blood. The TCR originated in a human donor in a cohort sampled during active COVID-19. The chain has TRBV10-3 and TRBJ1-5, with D possibly TRBD1 on 6 matching bases. Here the CDR3 reads CAIREGGAGSQPQHF. DNA for the CDR3: TGTGCCATCAGGGAGGGGGGGGCTGGAAGTCAGCCCCAGCATTTT.